These T cell receptor beta chains were read from a single sample in a study of blood T cell repertoires in COVID-19. Here immunoSEQ multiplex PCR was the method, and the copy in TCRdb shows in-frame clones only, minus some. The sample lists about 59,000 clones, 91% occurring once. The source material was peripheral blood. The receptors stem from a human donor in a cohort sampled during active COVID-19. Both conserved end residues are part of each CDR3. Fields, in order: J gene, CDR3 length, clone size, V gene, D gene, CDR3 protein, CDR3 DNA. D genes are given only for firm matches. Expanded clones get a size class; other rows say once, few or many, or leave the size out.

TRBJ2-3 | 14 | NA | TRBV28 | NA | CASSSRGPLDTQYF | TGTGCCAGCAGTAGCAGGGGCCCGTTGGATACGCAGTATTTT
TRBJ2-4 | 14 | NA | TRBV2 | TRBD1 | CASRDRGRGNIQYF | TGTGCCAGCAGGGACAGGGGGCGCGGAAACATTCAGTACTTC
TRBJ1-5 | 14 | once | TRBV29-1 | TRBD1 | CSVADRGRFWPQHF | TGCAGCGTTGCGGACAGGGGGCGTTTCTGGCCCCAGCATTTT
TRBJ2-5 | 14 | NA | TRBV5-5 | NA | CASSFSGTTETQYF | TGTGCCAGCAGCTTTTCCGGGACAACAGAGACCCAGTACTTC
TRBJ2-4 | 16 | NA | TRBV28 | TRBD1 | CASSRTGDSPLNIQYF | TGTGCCAGCAGTAGGACAGGGGACTCCCCGTTAAACATTCAGTACTTC
TRBJ2-1 | 15 | NA | TRBV5-1 | TRBD1 | CASRSQQGAYNEQFF | TGCGCCAGCAGGTCTCAACAGGGGGCTTACAATGAGCAGTTCTTC
TRBJ2-3 | 13 | NA | TRBV19 | NA | CASTTSPPTRQYF | TGTGCCAGTACCACCTCCCCCCCCACTAGGCAGTATTTT
TRBJ2-3 | 15 | NA | TRBV5-1 | TRBD1 | CASSPIGTGSDTQYF | TGCGCCAGCAGCCCTATCGGGACAGGGTCGGATACGCAGTATTTT
TRBJ1-5 | 18 | NA | TRBV5-6 | TRBD1 | CASSLVGDPGTENQPQHF | TGTGCCAGCAGCTTGGTGGGAGACCCCGGGACAGAGAATCAGCCCCAGCATTTT
TRBJ2-3 | 15 | NA | TRBV4-3 | TRBD1 | CASSLRDRGTDTQYF | TGCGCCAGCAGCCTACGGGACAGGGGCACAGATACGCAGTATTTT
TRBJ2-7 | 15 | NA | TRBV5-1 | NA | CASSRGDPDGYEQYF | TGCGCCAGCAGCCGCGGGGACCCCGATGGGTACGAGCAGTACTTC
TRBJ2-5 | 18 | NA | TRBV5-1 | TRBD2 | CASSLEASGGALQETQYF | TGCGCCAGCAGCTTGGAGGCTAGCGGGGGGGCGCTCCAAGAGACCCAGTACTTC
TRBJ2-1 | 13 | NA | TRBV5-4 | NA | CASSPQRGYEQFF | TGTGCCAGCAGCCCTCAGCGTGGCTATGAGCAGTTCTTC
TRBJ2-3 | 16 | NA | TRBV5-8 | TRBD2 | CASSLGQRLAGHYQYF | TGTGCCAGCAGCTTGGGACAGCGGCTAGCGGGCCACTACCAGTATTTT
TRBJ2-3 | 15 | once | TRBV28 | NA | CASSLDSPSTDTQYF | TGTGCCAGCAGTTTAGACAGCCCAAGCACAGATACGCAGTATTTT
TRBJ2-2 | 15 | NA | TRBV7-8 | TRBD1 | CASSSGQGRTGELFF | TGTGCCAGCAGCAGCGGACAGGGTCGAACCGGGGAGCTGTTTTTT
TRBJ1-5 | 14 | NA | TRBV3-1/TRBV3-2 | NA | CASSQGTPRQPQHF | TGTGCCAGCAGCCAGGGGACACCCCGCCAGCCCCAGCATTTT
TRBJ2-5 | 13 | few | TRBV28 | TRBD2 | CASKRGGKETQYF | TGTGCCAGCAAGCGGGGAGGGAAAGAGACCCAGTACTTC
TRBJ2-3 | 14 | once | TRBV7-9 | NA | CASSSQGSTDTQYF | TGTGCCAGCAGCTCCCAGGGGTCCACAGATACGCAGTATTTT
TRBJ2-3 | 16 | few | TRBV7-9 | TRBD2 | CASSGGSGRPLDTQYF | TGTGCCAGCAGCGGGGGGAGCGGGAGACCCTTAGATACGCAGTATTTT
TRBJ1-1 | 15 | NA | TRBV5-1 | TRBD1 | CASSLDGQANTEAFF | TGCGCCAGCAGCTTGGACGGACAGGCTAACACTGAAGCTTTCTTT
TRBJ2-7 | 17 | NA | TRBV10-1 | TRBD2 | CASSESLGGGDSYEQYF | TGCGCCAGCAGTGAGTCCTTGGGGGGGGGAGACTCCTACGAGCAGTACTTC
TRBJ2-1 | 15 | NA | TRBV18 | TRBD2 | CASSPRTSDYNEQFF | TGTGCCAGCTCACCAAGGACTAGCGACTACAATGAGCAGTTCTTC
TRBJ2-1 | 19 | NA | TRBV14 | TRBD2 | CASSQDPLAGGPSYNEQFF | TGTGCCAGCAGCCAAGATCCCCTAGCGGGAGGGCCCTCCTACAATGAGCAGTTCTTC
TRBJ1-3 | 14 | NA | TRBV9 | TRBD1 | CASSRQGSGNTIYF | TGTGCCAGCAGCCGACAGGGCTCTGGAAACACCATATATTTT
TRBJ2-2 | 13 | NA | TRBV7-3 | NA | CASSNRVPGELFF | TGTGCCAGCAGCAACAGGGTCCCCGGGGAGCTGTTTTTT
TRBJ2-2 | 14 | NA | TRBV2 | NA | CASSEIGGTGELFF | TGTGCCAGCAGTGAAATAGGGGGCACCGGGGAGCTGTTTTTT
TRBJ2-5 | 14 | NA | TRBV24-1 | NA | CATSPGGTQETQYF | TGTGCCACCAGTCCTGGTGGGACACAAGAGACCCAGTACTTC
TRBJ2-1 | 15 | many | TRBV7-3 | NA | CASSLVLAPYNEQFF | TGTGCCAGCAGCTTAGTCCTAGCCCCTTACAATGAGCAGTTCTTC
TRBJ2-1 | 15 | NA | TRBV12-1 | NA | CASSFRIAGRNEQFF | TGTGCCAGCAGCTTTAGGATAGCGGGACGGAATGAGCAGTTCTTC
TRBJ2-1 | 17 | NA | TRBV6-2/TRBV6-3 | TRBD2 | CASSWSLGLAGDNEQFF | TGTGCCAGCAGTTGGTCCCTGGGACTAGCGGGAGACAATGAGCAGTTCTTC
TRBJ2-2 | 15 | NA | TRBV4-3 | TRBD1 | CASSQMTGGTGELFF | TGCGCCAGCAGCCAGATGACAGGGGGTACCGGGGAGCTGTTTTTT
TRBJ1-2 | 11 | NA | TRBV7-9 | NA | CASSLGRGYTF | TGTGCCAGCAGCTTAGGCAGGGGCTACACCTTC
TRBJ2-7 | 14 | NA | TRBV19 | NA | CASSIPGATYEQYF | TGTGCCAGTAGTATACCAGGGGCTACCTACGAGCAGTACTTC
TRBJ2-5 | 15 | NA | TRBV5-4 | NA | CASSQQGGEEETQYF | TGTGCCAGCAGTCAGCAAGGGGGGGAGGAAGAGACCCAGTACTTC
TRBJ2-1 | 17 | NA | TRBV10-2 | TRBD2 | CASRGLAGGSSYNEQFF | TGCGCCAGCAGAGGACTAGCGGGAGGGAGCTCCTACAATGAGCAGTTCTTC
TRBJ2-6 | 16 | NA | TRBV5-5 | TRBD1 | CASSRQGATGANVLTF | TGTGCCAGCAGCCGACAGGGGGCGACGGGGGCCAACGTCCTGACTTTC
TRBJ2-7 | 13 | NA | TRBV11-1 | NA | CASSTDYSYEQYF | TGTGCCAGCAGCACGGACTACTCCTACGAGCAGTACTTC
TRBJ2-7 | 14 | NA | TRBV25-1 | NA | CASSSGWAPYEQYF | TGTGCCAGCAGTTCAGGGTGGGCCCCTTACGAGCAGTACTTC
TRBJ1-6 | 15 | NA | TRBV19 | NA | CASSIASSYNSPLHF | TGTGCCAGTAGTATCGCGAGCTCCTATAATTCACCCCTCCACTTT
TRBJ1-5 | 14 | NA | TRBV28 | NA | CASTNVGGNQPQHF | TGTGCCAGCACCAACGTGGGGGGGAATCAGCCCCAGCATTTT
TRBJ2-1 | 14 | NA | TRBV19 | TRBD2 | CASTLAGGPNEQFF | TGTGCCAGTACCCTAGCGGGAGGCCCCAATGAGCAGTTCTTC
TRBJ2-2 | 13 | NA | TRBV6-5 | NA | CASIGANTGELFF | TGTGCCAGCATAGGGGCGAACACCGGGGAGCTGTTTTTT
TRBJ2-1 | 15 | few | TRBV6-5 | TRBD2 | CASSHLTSAYNEQFF | TGTGCCAGCAGTCACCTCACTAGCGCCTACAATGAGCAGTTCTTC
TRBJ1-1 | 13 | NA | TRBV5-1 | TRBD1 | CASSYIQGGEAFF | TGCGCCAGCAGCTATATACAGGGGGGCGAGGCTTTCTTT
TRBJ1-5 | 16 | once | TRBV6-1 | NA | CASSEGLGGAQQPQHF | TGTGCCAGCAGTGAAGGGTTAGGGGGGGCCCAGCAGCCCCAGCATTTT
TRBJ2-5 | 14 | NA | TRBV6-5 | TRBD2 | CASSPGGAGKTQYF | TGTGCCAGCAGCCCCGGGGGGGCGGGGAAGACCCAGTACTTC
TRBJ1-2 | 15 | once | TRBV27 | TRBD1 | CASRGPGTGWNGYTF | TGTGCCAGCAGAGGGCCCGGGACAGGGTGGAATGGCTACACCTTC
TRBJ2-5 | 15 | NA | TRBV5-4 | TRBD2 | CASSLTSGVGETQYF | TGTGCCAGCAGCTTGACTAGCGGGGTTGGAGAGACCCAGTACTTC
TRBJ2-3 | 16 | NA | TRBV30 | NA | CAWTRGGGGNTDTQYF | TGTGCCTGGACCAGAGGAGGAGGGGGCAACACAGATACGCAGTATTTT
TRBJ2-3 | 12 | NA | TRBV6-5 | NA | CASSTGGDTQYF | TGTGCCAGCAGTACCGGCGGAGATACGCAGTATTTT